This T cell receptor beta chain was profiled in a study of T cell repertoires in cytomegalovirus infection. As for the study in general: Public TCR beta signatures indicated both CMV infection and matching HLA type.

MiXCR was run by TCRdb on the reads, yielding one entry per CDR3 protein. The data contain under 800,000 distinct CDR3 sequences, 20% to 25% of them seen just once; the ten biggest clones take up approximately 8%. Trimming removed 6 bases from V and 8 bases from J, with 14 bases in between. The length of the CDR3 is 13 residues. In germline, CDR1 is MNHEY, CDR2 SMNVEV (reference sequence). This TCR derives from a human donor in good health (CMV status not recorded). Some clones in this sample may be carry-over from other donors' samples. The sequenced sample was CD8+ T cells from PBMCs. The rearrangement uses TRBV27 and TRBJ2-1; a weak D match, TRBD2 (7 bases). CDR3 bases: TGTGCCAGCAGCTTAGGGGGGGGCTATGAGCAGTTCTTC. Amino acid sequence: CASSLGGGYEQFF.